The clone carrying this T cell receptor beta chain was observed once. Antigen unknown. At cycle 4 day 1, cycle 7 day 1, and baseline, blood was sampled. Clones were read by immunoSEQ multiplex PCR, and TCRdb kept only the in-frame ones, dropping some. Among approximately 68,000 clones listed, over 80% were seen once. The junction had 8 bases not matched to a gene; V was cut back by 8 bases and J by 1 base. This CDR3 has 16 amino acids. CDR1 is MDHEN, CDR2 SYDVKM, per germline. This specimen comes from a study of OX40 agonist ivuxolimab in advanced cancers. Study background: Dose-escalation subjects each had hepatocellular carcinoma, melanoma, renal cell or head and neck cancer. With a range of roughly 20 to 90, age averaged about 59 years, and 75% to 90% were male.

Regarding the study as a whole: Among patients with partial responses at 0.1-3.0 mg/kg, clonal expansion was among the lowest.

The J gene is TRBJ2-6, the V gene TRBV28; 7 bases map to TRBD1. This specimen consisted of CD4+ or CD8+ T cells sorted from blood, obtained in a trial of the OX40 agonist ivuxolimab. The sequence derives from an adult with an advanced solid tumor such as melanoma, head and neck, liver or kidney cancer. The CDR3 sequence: CASALTGPSGANVLTF. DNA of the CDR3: TGTGCCAGCGCCTTGACAGGGCCTTCTGGGGCCAACGTCCTGACTTTC.